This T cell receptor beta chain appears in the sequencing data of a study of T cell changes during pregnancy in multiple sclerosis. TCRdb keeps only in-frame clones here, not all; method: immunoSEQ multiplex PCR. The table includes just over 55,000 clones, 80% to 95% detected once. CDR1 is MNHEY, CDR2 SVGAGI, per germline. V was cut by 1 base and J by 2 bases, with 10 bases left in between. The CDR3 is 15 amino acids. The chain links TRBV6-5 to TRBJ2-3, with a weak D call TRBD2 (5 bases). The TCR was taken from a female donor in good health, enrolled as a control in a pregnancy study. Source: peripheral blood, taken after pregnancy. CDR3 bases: TGTGCCAGCAGTTACTGGAGCGGCTCCACAGATACGCAGTATTTT. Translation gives CASSYWSGSTDTQYF.